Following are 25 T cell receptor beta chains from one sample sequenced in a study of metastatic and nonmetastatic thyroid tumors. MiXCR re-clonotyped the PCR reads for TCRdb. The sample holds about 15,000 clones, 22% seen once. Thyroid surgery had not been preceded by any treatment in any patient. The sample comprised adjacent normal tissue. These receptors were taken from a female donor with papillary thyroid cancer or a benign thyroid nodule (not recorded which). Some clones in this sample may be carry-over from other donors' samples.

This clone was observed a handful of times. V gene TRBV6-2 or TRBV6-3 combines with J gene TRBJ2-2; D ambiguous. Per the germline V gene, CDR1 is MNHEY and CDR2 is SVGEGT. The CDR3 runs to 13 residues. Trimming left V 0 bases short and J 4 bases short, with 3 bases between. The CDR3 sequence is CASSYSGTGELFF. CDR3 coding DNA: TGTGCCAGCAGTTACTCGGGCACCGGGGAGCTGTTTTTT.

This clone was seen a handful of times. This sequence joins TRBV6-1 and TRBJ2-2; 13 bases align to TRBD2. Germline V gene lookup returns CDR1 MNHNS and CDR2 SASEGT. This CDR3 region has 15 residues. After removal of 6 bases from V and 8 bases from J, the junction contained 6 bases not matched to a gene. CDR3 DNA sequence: TGTGCCAGCAGACTAGCGGGAGGGCCGTTGGGGGAGCTGTTTTTT. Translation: CASRLAGGPLGELFF.

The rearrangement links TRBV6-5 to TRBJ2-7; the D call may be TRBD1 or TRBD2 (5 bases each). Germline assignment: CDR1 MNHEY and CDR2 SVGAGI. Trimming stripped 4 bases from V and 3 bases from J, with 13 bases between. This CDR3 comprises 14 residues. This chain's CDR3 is CASSSERGVYEQYF. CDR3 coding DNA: TGTGCCAGCAGTTCGGAGAGGGGCGTCTACGAGCAGTACTTC.

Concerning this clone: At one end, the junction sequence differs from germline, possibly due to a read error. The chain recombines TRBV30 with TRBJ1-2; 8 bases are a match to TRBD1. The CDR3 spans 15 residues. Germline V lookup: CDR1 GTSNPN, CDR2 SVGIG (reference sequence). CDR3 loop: CAWSVAGGGPYCYTF. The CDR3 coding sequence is TGTGCCTGGAGTGTGGCAGGGGGCGGCCCCTATTGCTACACCTTC. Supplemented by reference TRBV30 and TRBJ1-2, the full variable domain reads SQTIHQWPATLVQPVGSPLSLECTVEGTSNPNLYWYRQAAGRGLQLLFYSVGIGQISSEVPQNLSASRPQDRQFILSSKKLLLSDSGFYLCAWSVAGGGPYCYTFGSGTRLTVV.

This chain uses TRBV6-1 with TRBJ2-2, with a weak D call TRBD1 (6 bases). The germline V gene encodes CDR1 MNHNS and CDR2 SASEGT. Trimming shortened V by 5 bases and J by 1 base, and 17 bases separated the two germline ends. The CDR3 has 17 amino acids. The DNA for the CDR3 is TGTGCCAGCAGTTTACCTCCAAGGACAGTGAACACCGGGGAGCTGTTTTTT. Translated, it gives CASSLPPRTVNTGELFF.

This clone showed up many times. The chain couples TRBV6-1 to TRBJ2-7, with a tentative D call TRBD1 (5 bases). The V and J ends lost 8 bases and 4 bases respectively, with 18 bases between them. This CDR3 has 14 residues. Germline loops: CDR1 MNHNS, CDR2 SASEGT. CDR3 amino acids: CASSLGQVGYEQYF. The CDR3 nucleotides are TGTGCCAGCTCCCTAGGACAAGTTGGGTACGAGCAGTACTTC.

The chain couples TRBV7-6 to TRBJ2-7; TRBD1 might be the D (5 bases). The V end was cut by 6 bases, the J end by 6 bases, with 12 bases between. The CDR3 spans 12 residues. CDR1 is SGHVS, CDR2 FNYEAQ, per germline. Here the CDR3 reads CASSSIQGEQYF. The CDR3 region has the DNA TGTGCCAGCAGTTCCATTCAGGGCGAGCAGTACTTC.

The CDR3 DNA sequence: TGTGCCAGCTCACGCGTTACACTCAGGGACACTGAAGCTTTCTTT. This sequence encodes CASSRVTLRDTEAFF. V gene TRBV18 combines with J gene TRBJ1-1; D may be TRBD1 (5 bases). Germline loops: CDR1 KGHSH, CDR2 LQKENI. The CDR3 is 15 residues long. The V end was cut by 4 bases, the J end by 3 bases, with 15 bases between.

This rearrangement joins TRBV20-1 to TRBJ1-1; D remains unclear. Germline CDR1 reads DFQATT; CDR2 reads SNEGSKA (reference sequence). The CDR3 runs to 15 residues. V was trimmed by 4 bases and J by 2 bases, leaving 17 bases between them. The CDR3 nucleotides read TGCAGTGCTAACCTCGAGGGCAGATCCAACACTGAAGCTTTCTTT. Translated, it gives CSANLEGRSNTEAFF.

The chain's CDR3 is CASSRTRKETQYF. The CDR3 coding sequence is TGTGCCAGCAGTAGGACTAGGAAGGAGACCCAGTACTTC. The chain couples TRBV6-1 to TRBJ2-5; TRBD2 aligns across 7 bases. V dropped 5 bases and J dropped 5; count of bases not matched to a gene: 5. Germline V CDR1 and CDR2: MNHNS, SASEGT. The CDR3 is made up of 13 amino acids.

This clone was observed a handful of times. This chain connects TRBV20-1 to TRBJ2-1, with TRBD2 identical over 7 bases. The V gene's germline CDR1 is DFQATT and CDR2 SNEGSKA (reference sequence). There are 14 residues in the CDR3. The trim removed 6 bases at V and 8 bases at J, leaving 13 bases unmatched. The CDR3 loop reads CSAPTSLGPDEQFF. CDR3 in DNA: TGCAGTGCCCCGACTAGCCTGGGTCCCGATGAGCAGTTCTTC.

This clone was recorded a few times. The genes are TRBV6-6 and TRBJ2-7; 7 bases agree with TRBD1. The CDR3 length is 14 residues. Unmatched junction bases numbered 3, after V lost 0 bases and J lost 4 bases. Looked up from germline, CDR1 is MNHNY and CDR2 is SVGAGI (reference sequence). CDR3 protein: CASSYSHRGYEQYF. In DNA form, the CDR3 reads TGTGCCAGCAGTTACTCGCACAGGGGTTACGAGCAGTACTTC.

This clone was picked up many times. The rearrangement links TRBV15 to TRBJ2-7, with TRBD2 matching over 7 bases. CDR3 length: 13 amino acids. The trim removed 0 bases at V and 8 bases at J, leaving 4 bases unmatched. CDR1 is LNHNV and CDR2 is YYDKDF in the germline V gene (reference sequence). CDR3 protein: CATSREGGEQQYF. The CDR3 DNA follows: TGTGCCACCAGCAGAGAGGGGGGGGAACAGCAGTACTTC.

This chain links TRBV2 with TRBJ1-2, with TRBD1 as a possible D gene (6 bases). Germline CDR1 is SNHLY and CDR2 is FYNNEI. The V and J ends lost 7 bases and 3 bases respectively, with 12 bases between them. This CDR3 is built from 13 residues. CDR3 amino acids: CASIFQGYYGYTF. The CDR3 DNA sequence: TGTGCCAGCATTTTTCAGGGGTACTATGGCTACACCTTC.

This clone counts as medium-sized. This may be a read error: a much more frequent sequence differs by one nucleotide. CDR3 sequence reads: CSAWGWVGGAYEQYF. The CDR3 coding sequence is TGCAGTGCTTGGGGGTGGGTAGGGGGAGCTTACGAGCAGTACTTC. The rearrangement links TRBV20-1 to TRBJ2-7, with D possibly matching TRBD1 (6 bases). CDR3 length: 15 residues. The V gene lost 5 bases and the J gene lost 4 bases, with 21 bases spanning the gap. Per the germline V gene, CDR1 is DFQATT and CDR2 is SNEGSKA (reference sequence).

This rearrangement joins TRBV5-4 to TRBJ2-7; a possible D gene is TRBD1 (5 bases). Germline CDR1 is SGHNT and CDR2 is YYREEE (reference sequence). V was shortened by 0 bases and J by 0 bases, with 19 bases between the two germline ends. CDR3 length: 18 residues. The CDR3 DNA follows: TGTGCCAGCAGCTTGGAAAACAGGACGCCGTTCCTCTCCTACGAGCAGTACTTC. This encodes CASSLENRTPFLSYEQYF.

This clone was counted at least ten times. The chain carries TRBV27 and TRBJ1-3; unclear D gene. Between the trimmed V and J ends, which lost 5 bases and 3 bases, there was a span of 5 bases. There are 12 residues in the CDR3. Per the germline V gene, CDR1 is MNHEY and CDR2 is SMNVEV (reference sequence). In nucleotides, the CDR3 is TGTGCCAGCAGTCCGGGTGGAAACACCATATATTTT. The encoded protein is CASSPGGNTIYF.

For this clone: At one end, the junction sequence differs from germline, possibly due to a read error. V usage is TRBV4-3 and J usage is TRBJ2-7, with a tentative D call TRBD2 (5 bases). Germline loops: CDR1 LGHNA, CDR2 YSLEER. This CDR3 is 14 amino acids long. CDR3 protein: CASSQWESSYDQYF. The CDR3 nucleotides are TGCGCCAGCAGCCAGTGGGAGAGCTCCTACGATCAGTACTTC.

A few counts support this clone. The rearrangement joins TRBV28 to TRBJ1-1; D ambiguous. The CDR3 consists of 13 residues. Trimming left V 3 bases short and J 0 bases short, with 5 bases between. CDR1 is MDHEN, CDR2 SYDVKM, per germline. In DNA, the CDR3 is TGTGCCAGCAGTTTTCAAATGAACACTGAAGCTTTCTTT. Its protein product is CASSFQMNTEAFF.

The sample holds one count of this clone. CDR3 region: CASSSKGTSGGYEQYF. In DNA form, the CDR3 reads TGTGCCAGCAGCTCCAAGGGGACTAGCGGGGGATACGAGCAGTACTTC. V and J are TRBV13 and TRBJ2-7; 14 nucleotides line up with TRBD2. This CDR3 is built from 16 residues. Per the germline V gene, CDR1 is PRHDT and CDR2 is FYEKMQ (reference sequence). The ends lost 4 bases at V and 4 bases at J; junction bases unmatched: 6.

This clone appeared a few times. This CDR3 reads CASGGLGGELFF. CDR3 in DNA: TGTGCCAGCGGGGGGCTGGGCGGGGAGCTGTTTTTT. The chain employs TRBV2 and TRBJ2-2; the D gene could be TRBD1 or TRBD2 (6 bases each). V was trimmed by 8 bases and J by 7 bases, leaving 11 bases between them. This CDR3 contains 12 residues. CDR1 is SNHLY, CDR2 FYNNEI, per germline.

The CDR3 DNA reads as TGTGCCAGCAGCTTAGGGCCACCCAGGAACTACGAGCAGTACTTC. This codes for CASSLGPPRNYEQYF. The chain is built from TRBV7-2 and TRBJ2-7, with D hard to call. From germline, CDR1 is SGHTA and CDR2 FQGNSA. Trimming stripped 1 base from V and 3 bases from J, with 13 bases between. This CDR3 contains 15 residues.

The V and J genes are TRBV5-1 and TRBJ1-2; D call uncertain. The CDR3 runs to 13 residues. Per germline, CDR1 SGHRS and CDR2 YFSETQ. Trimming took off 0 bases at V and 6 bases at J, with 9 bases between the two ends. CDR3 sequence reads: CASSLGTRDGYTF. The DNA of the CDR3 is TGCGCCAGCAGCTTGGGGACGAGGGATGGCTACACCTTC.

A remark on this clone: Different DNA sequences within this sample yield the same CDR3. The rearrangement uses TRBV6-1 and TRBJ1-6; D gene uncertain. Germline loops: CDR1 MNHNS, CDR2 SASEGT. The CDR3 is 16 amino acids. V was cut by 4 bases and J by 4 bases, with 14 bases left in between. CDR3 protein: CASSATGFAYNSPLHF. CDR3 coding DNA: TGTGCCAGCAGTGCTACTGGATTTGCTTATAATTCACCCCTCCACTTT.

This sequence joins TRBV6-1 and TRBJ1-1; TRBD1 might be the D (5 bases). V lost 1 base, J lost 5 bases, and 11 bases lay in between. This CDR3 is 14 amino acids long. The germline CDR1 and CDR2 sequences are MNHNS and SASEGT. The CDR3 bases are TGTGCCAGCAGTGAAGATTACGCAGGGACTGAAGCTTTCTTT. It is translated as CASSEDYAGTEAFF.